The 23 T cell receptor beta chains listed next were all sequenced from one sample in a study of OX40 agonist ivuxolimab in advanced cancers. Some clones are missing from TCRdb's copy, which holds only in-frame ones; the method was immunoSEQ multiplex PCR. This table has more than 60,000 clones, more than 75% appearing once. The specimen was CD4+ or CD8+ T cells sorted from blood, collected in a trial of the OX40 agonist ivuxolimab. The receptors here all came from an adult with an advanced solid tumor such as melanoma, head and neck, liver or kidney cancer.

The V call is TRBV4-1, the J call TRBJ2-5, with 8 bases identical to TRBD2. The CDR3 loop spans 15 amino acids. CDR1 and CDR2 from the germline V gene are MGHRA and YSYEKL. J gave up 5 bases and V 2 bases, and 7 bases lay outside the gene matches. Here the CDR3 reads CASSQSGSGGETQYF. In DNA form, the CDR3 reads TGCGCCAGCAGCCAAAGCGGGAGTGGAGGGGAGACCCAGTACTTC.

The V and J genes are TRBV6-1 and TRBJ2-5; D possibly corresponds to TRBD2 (6 bases). Trimming removed 3 bases from V and 5 bases from J, with 16 bases in between. Germline V CDR1 and CDR2: MNHNS, SASEGT. The CDR3 is made up of 15 amino acids. The CDR3 region is CASSESGSNTETQYF. The CDR3 nucleotides read TGTGCCAGCAGTGAGTCCGGGAGTAACACGGAGACCCAGTACTTC.

This chain joins TRBV18 and TRBJ1-5; D is uncertain. Germline V gene lookup returns CDR1 KGHSH and CDR2 LQKENI. The CDR3 consists of 13 residues. Deletions cut 2 bases from V and 4 bases from J, with 6 bases between. The CDR3 coding sequence is TGTGCCAGCTCACCAGTGACAAATCAGCCCCAGCATTTT. Translating it yields CASSPVTNQPQHF.

The chain couples TRBV16 to TRBJ2-7; 7 bases map to TRBD1. V shed 3 bases and J 2 bases; nucleotides not matched to a gene: 1. This CDR3 comprises 13 residues. The germline V gene has CDR1 KGHSY and CDR2 FQNENV. The CDR3 spells CASSQTGTYEQYF. The CDR3 DNA follows: TGTGCCAGCAGCCAGACAGGGACCTACGAGCAGTACTTC.

This clone was found once. CDR3 nucleotides: TGTGCCAGCAGCCCCCTTCGACAGGGCGGCACTGAAGCTTTCTTT. This gives the protein CASSPLRQGGTEAFF. The gene calls are TRBV6-6 and TRBJ1-1, with 7 bases aligning to TRBD1. J gave up 4 bases and V 6 bases, and 11 bases lay outside the gene matches. CDR3 length: 15 amino acids. Germline assignment: CDR1 MNHNY and CDR2 SVGAGI (reference sequence).

This chain uses TRBV6-1 with TRBJ1-2; D call uncertain. From germline, CDR1 is MNHNS and CDR2 SASEGT. Trimming removed 1 base at V and 7 bases at J, with 4 bases between. The CDR3 extends over 11 amino acids. CDR3 loop: CASSEGGGYTF. The CDR3 region has the DNA TGTGCCAGCAGTGAAGGGGGTGGCTACACCTTC.

This rearrangement joins TRBV9 to TRBJ2-5, with 7 bases that match TRBD2. CDR3 size: 14 residues. CDR1 SGDLS and CDR2 YYNGEE come from the germline V gene. J gave up 2 bases and V 3 bases, and 4 bases lay outside the gene matches. The CDR3 DNA sequence: TGTGCCAGCAGCGGGCCCGGGAGGCAAGAGACCCAGTACTTC. It yields the protein CASSGPGRQETQYF.

V is TRBV7-9 and J is TRBJ1-2; the D gene is possibly TRBD1 (6 bases). The CDR3 consists of 14 residues. The germline V gene encodes CDR1 SEHNR and CDR2 FQNEAQ (reference sequence). Deletions cut 4 bases from V and 8 bases from J, with 17 bases between. CDR3 nucleotides: TGTGCCAGCAGCTCTGGGGGCAGGGAAAACGGCTACACCTTC. This gives the protein CASSSGGRENGYTF.

This clone was counted once. The chain joins TRBV15 to TRBJ2-5, with D hard to call. Germline CDR1 LNHNV, CDR2 YYDKDF (reference sequence). The V and J ends lost 0 bases and 1 base respectively, with 9 bases between them. The CDR3 is made up of 15 amino acids. The CDR3 bases are TGTGCCACCAGCAGAGATGGGGTGTTCCAAGAGACCCAGTACTTC. Protein: CATSRDGVFQETQYF.

The V and J genes are TRBV5-4 and TRBJ2-3, with 13 bases aligning to TRBD2. Looked up from germline, CDR1 is SGHNT and CDR2 is YYREEE (reference sequence). The CDR3 runs 17 residues. The V segment lost 3 bases and the J segment 3 bases; nucleotides outside the gene matches: 7. This CDR3 is CASSSLAGGPGTDTQYF. The CDR3 DNA is TGTGCCAGCAGCTCACTAGCGGGAGGGCCGGGTACAGATACGCAGTATTTT.

V is TRBV7-9 and J is TRBJ2-7; D possibly corresponds to TRBD1 (5 bases). V lost 2 bases to trimming and J lost 3 bases, with 11 bases between them. The CDR3 length is 14 residues. CDR1 is SEHNR and CDR2 is FQNEAQ in the germline V gene (reference sequence). The CDR3 region has the DNA TGTGCCAGCAGCTTATTTGGCAGGGACTACGAGCAGTACTTC. Its protein is CASSLFGRDYEQYF.

This clone has just a few counts. The V and J genes are TRBV29-1 and TRBJ1-1; 7 bases fit TRBD1. The junction had 5 bases not matched to a gene; V was cut back by 6 bases and J by 4 bases. Germline CDR1 SQVTM, CDR2 ANQGSEA. The CDR3 loop spans 12 amino acids. CDR3: CSVYYRGTEAFF. The CDR3 DNA is TGCAGCGTATACTACAGGGGCACTGAAGCTTTCTTT.

The rearrangement links TRBV5-1 to TRBJ1-4, with 7 bases matching TRBD1. The germline V gene has CDR1 SGHRS and CDR2 YFSETQ. This CDR3 region has 17 residues. The ends lost 5 bases at V and 0 bases at J; junction bases unmatched: 10. CDR3 coding DNA: TGCGCCAGCAGGAACTTCAGGGGGGATGCAACTAATGAAAAACTGTTTTTT. It yields the protein CASRNFRGDATNEKLFF.

The chain combines TRBV11-2 with TRBJ2-3; 7 nucleotides match TRBD2. The CDR3 extends over 17 amino acids. Germline lookup yields CDR1 SGHAT and CDR2 FQNNGV. Trimming removed 3 bases from V and 1 base from J; junction bases left unmatched: 10. The DNA for the CDR3 is TGTGCCAGCAGCTTCGGAACGCGGGGGAGGGGCACAGATACGCAGTATTTT. Encoded protein: CASSFGTRGRGTDTQYF.

The V and J genes are TRBV21-1 and TRBJ2-7; the table's D call of TRBD2 was not tested on the DNA. TRBV21-1 has pseudogene status. The CDR3 is made up of 17 amino acids. CDR3 in amino acids: CASSKGELAGGPDEQYF. As DNA, the CDR3 is TGTGCCAGCAGCAAAGGAGAACTAGCGGGGGGGCCCGACGAGCAGTACTTC.

The V gene is TRBV9, the J gene TRBJ2-3; D might be TRBD1 (6 bases). The CDR3 is 14 residues long. V lost 0 bases and J lost 6, with 11 bases in between. Germline values: CDR1 SGDLS, CDR2 YYNGEE. CDR3 sequence reads: CASSVVPGVDTQYF. CDR3 in DNA: TGTGCCAGCAGCGTAGTCCCAGGGGTCGATACGCAGTATTTT.

This chain joins TRBV5-1 and TRBJ2-3, with D possibly matching TRBD1 (6 bases). V shed 4 bases and J shed 0 bases, with 12 bases lying between them. CDR3 length: 15 residues. The germline gives CDR1 SGHRS, CDR2 YFSETQ. CDR3 DNA sequence: TGCGCCAGCAGCCAGGACAGAGCTAGCACAGATACGCAGTATTTT. Its protein product is CASSQDRASTDTQYF.

The V call is TRBV19, the J call TRBJ2-1; D call uncertain. V lost 7 bases and J lost 3, with 10 bases in between. The CDR3 length is 13 residues. Per germline, CDR1 LNHDA and CDR2 SQIVND (reference sequence). CDR3 bases: TGTGCCAGTACCACCGCACGCTACAATGAGCAGTTCTTC. Its protein is CASTTARYNEQFF.

This sequence joins TRBV28 and TRBJ1-1; TRBD1 might be the D (5 bases). The CDR3 extends over 12 amino acids. V was shortened by 8 bases and J by 10 bases, with 17 bases between the two germline ends. Germline V lookup: CDR1 MDHEN, CDR2 SYDVKM. DNA for the CDR3: TGTGCCAGCGGGGAGCGGGGCCGGAGAGCTTTCTTT. Protein sequence: CASGERGRRAFF.

The chain employs TRBV27 and TRBJ2-1, with D tentatively TRBD2 (5 bases). V dropped 4 bases and J dropped 0 bases, with 22 bases sitting between them. The CDR3 runs 19 residues. The germline V gene has CDR1 MNHEY and CDR2 SMNVEV (reference sequence). The CDR3 region has the DNA TGTGCCAGCAGTTATCGTGGACCAGCCCGAGGGAGCTCCTACAATGAGCAGTTCTTC. As protein: CASSYRGPARGSSYNEQFF.

This rearrangement joins TRBV27 to TRBJ2-1; TRBD1 matches 7 bases. This CDR3 spans 14 amino acids. The V gene's germline CDR1 is MNHEY and CDR2 SMNVEV (reference sequence). J gave up 6 bases and V 4 bases, and 6 bases lay outside the gene matches. The DNA of the CDR3 is TGTGCCAGCAGTTCGGGACAGATTGGCAATGAGCAGTTCTTC. This translates into CASSSGQIGNEQFF.

J is TRBJ2-5 and V is TRBV18, with TRBD1 as a possible D gene (5 bases). CDR3 size: 15 residues. With 2 bases removed from V and 3 bases from J, the gap between germline ends came to 13 bases. Per the germline V gene, CDR1 is KGHSH and CDR2 is LQKENI. The CDR3 is CASSPTSDTEETQYF. CDR3 DNA: TGTGCCAGCTCACCAACGTCGGACACGGAAGAGACCCAGTACTTC. The whole variable domain, remainder taken from reference TRBV18 and TRBJ2-5, is NAGVMQNPRHLVRRRGQEARLRCSPMKGHSHVYWYRQLPEEGLKFMVYLQKENIIDESGMPKERFSAEFPKEGPSILRIQQVVRGDSAAYFCASSPTSDTEETQYFGPGTRLLVL.

J is TRBJ1-2 and V is TRBV5-6; weak D call: TRBD1 (6 bases). Germline V gene sequence: CDR1 SGHDT, CDR2 YYEEEE. Trimming took 4 bases from V and 5 from J, leaving 12 bases between them. CDR3 size: 13 residues. CDR3 residues: CASSLRTEYGYTF. The CDR3 bases are TGTGCCAGCAGCCTACGGACAGAGTATGGCTACACCTTC.